This T cell receptor (beta chain) came from a study of cytomegalovirus exposure and HLA in healthy donors. With regard to this clone: Its antigen is not known.

Researchers ran the PCR with 60 Vbeta and 13 Jbeta primers. TCRdb keeps only in-frame clones here, not all; method: immunoSEQ multiplex PCR. Here the sample spans some 150,000 clones, about 85% being singletons. Overall study results and limits: Later work associated fewer than 20,000 TCR beta sequences with HLA alleles at 0.05 false discovery rate.

The CDR3 consists of 15 residues. Germline V gene lookup returns CDR1 LNHDA and CDR2 SQIVND (reference sequence). V dropped 4 bases and J dropped 0 bases, with 10 bases sitting between them. The source of this sequence is a man under 40 in good health and CMV-seropositive. Sequencing was performed on PBMCs. The genes are TRBV19 and TRBJ2-1; a possible D gene is TRBD1 (6 bases). For the CDR3, the DNA is TGTGCCAGTAGTACCACAGGGAGCTCCTACAATGAGCAGTTCTTC. It encodes CASSTTGSSYNEQFF.